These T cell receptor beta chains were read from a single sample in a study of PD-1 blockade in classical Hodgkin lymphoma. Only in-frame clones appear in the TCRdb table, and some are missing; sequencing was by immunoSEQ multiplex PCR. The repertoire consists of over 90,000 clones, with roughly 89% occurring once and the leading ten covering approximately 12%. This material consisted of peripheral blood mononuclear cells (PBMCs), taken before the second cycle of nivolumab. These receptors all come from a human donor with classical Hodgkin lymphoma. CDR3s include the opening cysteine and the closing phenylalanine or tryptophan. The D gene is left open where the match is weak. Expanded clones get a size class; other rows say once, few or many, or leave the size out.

cdr3_aa: CASSRGQMNTEAFF
cdr3_nt: TGTGCCAGTAGTAGGGGACAGATGAACACTGAAGCTTTCTTT
v_call: TRBV19
d_call: TRBD1
clone_size: few
j_call: TRBJ1-1

cdr3_aa: CASSLGQGAYSNQPQHF
cdr3_nt: TGTGCCAGCAGCCTTGGACAGGGAGCTTATAGCAATCAGCCCCAGCATTTT
v_call: TRBV9
d_call: TRBD1
clone_size: NA
j_call: TRBJ1-5

cdr3_aa: CASSIAGFTDTQYF
cdr3_nt: TGTGCCAGTAGTATCGCGGGGTTCACAGATACGCAGTATTTT
v_call: TRBV19
d_call: NA
clone_size: NA
j_call: TRBJ2-3

cdr3_aa: CASSPYTGELFF
cdr3_nt: TGCGCCAGCAGCCCTTACACCGGGGAGCTGTTTTTT
v_call: TRBV4-1
d_call: NA
clone_size: NA
j_call: TRBJ2-2

cdr3_aa: CASSPTPWGGWYEQYF
cdr3_nt: TGTGCCAGCAGCCCCACCCCTTGGGGGGGATGGTACGAGCAGTACTTC
v_call: TRBV7-9
d_call: TRBD2
clone_size: NA
j_call: TRBJ2-7

cdr3_aa: CASRPEYTGELFF
cdr3_nt: TGTGCCAGCAGGCCAGAATACACCGGGGAGCTGTTTTTT
v_call: TRBV6-5
d_call: NA
clone_size: NA
j_call: TRBJ2-2

cdr3_aa: CATRRELETQYF
cdr3_nt: TGTGCCACTCGCCGGGAGTTAGAGACCCAGTACTTC
v_call: TRBV10-3
d_call: NA
clone_size: once
j_call: TRBJ2-5

cdr3_aa: CASTRTVRMDEQFF
cdr3_nt: TGTGCCAGCACTAGGACAGTGAGAATGGATGAGCAGTTCTTC
v_call: TRBV28
d_call: NA
clone_size: once
j_call: TRBJ2-1

cdr3_aa: CASKTQGFPIPRGQYF
cdr3_nt: TGTGCCAGCAAAACCCAGGGGTTCCCTATTCCTCGTGGGCAGTACTTC
v_call: TRBV5-8
d_call: NA
clone_size: NA
j_call: TRBJ2-7

cdr3_aa: CASITQGANTEAFF
cdr3_nt: TGTGCCAGCATCACACAGGGGGCCAACACTGAAGCTTTCTTT
v_call: TRBV28
d_call: TRBD1
clone_size: once
j_call: TRBJ1-1

cdr3_aa: CAPGGREHYEQYF
cdr3_nt: TGTGCCCCCGGAGGCAGGGAACACTACGAGCAGTACTTC
v_call: TRBV2
d_call: NA
clone_size: NA
j_call: TRBJ2-7

cdr3_aa: CASSRHGGSNEKLFF
cdr3_nt: TGTGCCAGCAGCCGGCATGGGGGTTCTAATGAAAAACTGTTTTTT
v_call: TRBV9
d_call: NA
clone_size: NA
j_call: TRBJ1-4

cdr3_aa: CASSQDRDRVSYEQYF
cdr3_nt: TGCGCCAGCAGCCAAGATAGGGACAGGGTCTCCTACGAGCAGTACTTC
v_call: TRBV4-1
d_call: TRBD1
clone_size: NA
j_call: TRBJ2-7

cdr3_aa: CSVDSGAADTQYF
cdr3_nt: TGCAGCGTTGATTCGGGGGCGGCAGATACGCAGTATTTT
v_call: TRBV29-1
d_call: NA
clone_size: NA
j_call: TRBJ2-3

cdr3_aa: CASSPMDGSSYNEQFF
cdr3_nt: TGTGCCAGCAGCCCGATGGACGGAAGCTCCTACAATGAGCAGTTCTTC
v_call: TRBV9
d_call: NA
clone_size: NA
j_call: TRBJ2-1

cdr3_aa: CASSRIVGGQVNQPQHF
cdr3_nt: TGTGCCAGCAGCCGAATAGTGGGGGGACAGGTCAATCAGCCCCAGCATTTT
v_call: TRBV7-9
d_call: TRBD1
clone_size: NA
j_call: TRBJ1-5

cdr3_aa: CAARQGGHTEAFF
cdr3_nt: TGTGCCGCCAGACAGGGGGGACACACTGAAGCTTTCTTT
v_call: TRBV19
d_call: TRBD1
clone_size: NA
j_call: TRBJ1-1

cdr3_aa: CASSGQSTDTQYF
cdr3_nt: TGTGCCAGCAGCGGGCAAAGCACAGATACGCAGTATTTT
v_call: TRBV14
d_call: NA
clone_size: NA
j_call: TRBJ2-3

cdr3_aa: CASSPGPVGQPQHF
cdr3_nt: TGTGCCAGCAGTCCCGGGCCCGTTGGTCAGCCCCAGCATTTT
v_call: TRBV28
d_call: NA
clone_size: once
j_call: TRBJ1-5

cdr3_aa: CASSFRGLSAFF
cdr3_nt: TGTGCCAGCAGTTTCAGGGGGCTTAGTGCTTTCTTT
v_call: TRBV28
d_call: TRBD1
clone_size: NA
j_call: TRBJ1-1

cdr3_aa: CASSLDAPREPGGRAFF
cdr3_nt: TGTGCCAGCAGCTTGGATGCCCCAAGGGAGCCAGGTGGGAGAGCTTTCTTT
v_call: TRBV5-6
d_call: NA
clone_size: NA
j_call: TRBJ1-1

cdr3_aa: CASSLLDRAHEQFF
cdr3_nt: TGTGCCAGCAGTTTATTGGACCGGGCGCATGAGCAGTTCTTC
v_call: TRBV27
d_call: NA
clone_size: NA
j_call: TRBJ2-1

cdr3_aa: CASSLAARVSNQPQHF
cdr3_nt: TGTGCCAGTAGTTTGGCCGCGCGGGTTAGCAATCAGCCCCAGCATTTT
v_call: TRBV19
d_call: NA
clone_size: NA
j_call: TRBJ1-5

cdr3_aa: CASSLYWGANTEAFF
cdr3_nt: TGCGCCAGCAGCTTGTATTGGGGGGCGAACACTGAAGCTTTCTTT
v_call: TRBV5-1
d_call: NA
clone_size: NA
j_call: TRBJ1-1

cdr3_aa: CASSAPRGMNTEAFF
cdr3_nt: TGCGCCAGCAGCGCACCCAGGGGAATGAACACTGAAGCTTTCTTT
v_call: TRBV5-1
d_call: NA
clone_size: NA
j_call: TRBJ1-1

cdr3_aa: CASSLGSPGNTIYF
cdr3_nt: TGTGCCAGCAGCTTAGGGTCTCCTGGAAACACCATATATTTT
v_call: TRBV11-2
d_call: NA
clone_size: NA
j_call: TRBJ1-3

cdr3_aa: CASSPPLQGSYNEQFF
cdr3_nt: TGTGCCAGCAGTCCACCCCTCCAGGGTTCCTACAATGAGCAGTTCTTC
v_call: TRBV25-1
d_call: NA
clone_size: NA
j_call: TRBJ2-1

cdr3_aa: CASSYSLAGTTDTQYF
cdr3_nt: TGTGCCAGCAGTTACTCGTTAGCGGGAACCACAGATACGCAGTATTTT
v_call: TRBV6-5
d_call: TRBD2
clone_size: once
j_call: TRBJ2-3

cdr3_aa: CASSPLGQSSGNTIYF
cdr3_nt: TGTGCCAGCTCACCACTCGGACAGTCCTCTGGAAACACCATATATTTT
v_call: TRBV18
d_call: NA
clone_size: NA
j_call: TRBJ1-3

cdr3_aa: CASSYSWGETQYF
cdr3_nt: TGTGCCAGCAGTTACTCATGGGGCGAGACCCAGTACTTC
v_call: TRBV6-5
d_call: NA
clone_size: NA
j_call: TRBJ2-5

cdr3_aa: CASSFGTSSTGELFF
cdr3_nt: TGTGCCAGCAGCTTCGGGACTAGTTCTACCGGGGAGCTGTTTTTT
v_call: TRBV28
d_call: TRBD2
clone_size: NA
j_call: TRBJ2-2

cdr3_aa: CASSLTLAGVLGGELFF
cdr3_nt: TGTGCCAGCAGCTTAACCCTAGCGGGAGTTTTGGGCGGGGAGCTGTTTTTT
v_call: TRBV7-3
d_call: TRBD2
clone_size: NA
j_call: TRBJ2-2

cdr3_aa: CSFRPDTDTQYF
cdr3_nt: TGCAGCTTCAGACCCGACACAGATACGCAGTATTTT
v_call: TRBV29-1
d_call: NA
clone_size: few
j_call: TRBJ2-3

cdr3_aa: CASSPRYTDTQYF
cdr3_nt: TGTGCCAGCAGCCCCCGTTACACAGATACGCAGTATTTT
v_call: TRBV13
d_call: NA
clone_size: NA
j_call: TRBJ2-3

cdr3_aa: CASSPRNENIQYF
cdr3_nt: TGTGCCAGCAGCCCTCGGAACGAAAACATTCAGTACTTC
v_call: TRBV28
d_call: NA
clone_size: NA
j_call: TRBJ2-4

cdr3_aa: CASREDRAGNTIYF
cdr3_nt: TGTGCCAGCAGAGAGGACAGGGCTGGAAACACCATATATTTT
v_call: TRBV6-6
d_call: TRBD1
clone_size: NA
j_call: TRBJ1-3

cdr3_aa: CASSEALRNEQFF
cdr3_nt: TGTGCCAGCAGTGAAGCGCTTCGTAATGAGCAGTTCTTC
v_call: TRBV6-1
d_call: NA
clone_size: NA
j_call: TRBJ2-1

cdr3_aa: CASSDHKETQYF
cdr3_nt: TGTGCCAGCAGTGACCACAAAGAGACCCAGTACTTC
v_call: TRBV2
d_call: NA
clone_size: NA
j_call: TRBJ2-5

cdr3_aa: CASSGSGTSTDTQYF
cdr3_nt: TGTGCCAGCAGCGGTAGCGGGACCAGCACAGATACGCAGTATTTT
v_call: TRBV9
d_call: TRBD2
clone_size: NA
j_call: TRBJ2-3

cdr3_aa: CASSSRGQGAIDTQYF
cdr3_nt: TGCGCCAGCAGCTCCCGGGGGCAGGGGGCAATAGATACGCAGTATTTT
v_call: TRBV5-1
d_call: TRBD1
clone_size: NA
j_call: TRBJ2-3

cdr3_aa: CASSLFPAVEQYF
cdr3_nt: TGCGCCAGCAGCTTGTTTCCGGCCGTCGAGCAGTACTTC
v_call: TRBV5-1
d_call: NA
clone_size: NA
j_call: TRBJ2-7

cdr3_aa: CASSYGTGTGNTIYF
cdr3_nt: TGTGCCAGCAGCTACGGGACAGGGACTGGAAACACCATATATTTT
v_call: TRBV5-6
d_call: TRBD1
clone_size: NA
j_call: TRBJ1-3

cdr3_aa: CASSLGRGLYEQYF
cdr3_nt: TGTGCCAGCAGTTTAGGCAGGGGGCTCTACGAGCAGTACTTC
v_call: TRBV28
d_call: TRBD1
clone_size: NA
j_call: TRBJ2-7

cdr3_aa: CASRYDEWGGYNEQFF
cdr3_nt: TGTGCCAGCAGGTATGACGAGTGGGGCGGCTACAATGAGCAGTTCTTC
v_call: TRBV28
d_call: NA
clone_size: NA
j_call: TRBJ2-1

cdr3_aa: CASGLGALGGSTKPFPAKNIQYF
cdr3_nt: TGTGCTAGTGGTTTGGGGGCCCTGGGGGGTAGCACCAAGCCCTTTCCAGCCAAAAACATTCAGTACTTC
v_call: TRBV12-5
d_call: NA
clone_size: NA
j_call: TRBJ2-4

cdr3_aa: CASSLTGLQETQYF
cdr3_nt: TGTGCCAGCAGCCTCACGGGACTGCAAGAGACCCAGTACTTC
v_call: TRBV5-6
d_call: NA
clone_size: NA
j_call: TRBJ2-5

cdr3_aa: CASSLGTNEYGQYF
cdr3_nt: TGTGCCAGCAGCTTAGGGACGAACGAGTACGGCCAGTACTTC
v_call: TRBV11-2
d_call: NA
clone_size: NA
j_call: TRBJ2-5

cdr3_aa: CASSLRGTSVEQFF
cdr3_nt: TGTGCCAGCAGCTTAAGAGGGACTAGCGTTGAGCAGTTCTTC
v_call: TRBV11-2
d_call: TRBD2
clone_size: NA
j_call: TRBJ2-1

cdr3_aa: CASSLVGITNTEAFF
cdr3_nt: TGTGCCAGCAGCTTAGTGGGGATCACCAACACTGAAGCTTTCTTT
v_call: TRBV7-2
d_call: NA
clone_size: NA
j_call: TRBJ1-1

cdr3_aa: CASSGRAPYEQYF
cdr3_nt: TGTGCCAGCAGTGGTAGAGCTCCCTACGAGCAGTACTTC
v_call: TRBV2
d_call: NA
clone_size: NA
j_call: TRBJ2-7

cdr3_aa: CASSGWQGIETQYF
cdr3_nt: TGTGCCAGCAGTGGTTGGCAGGGGATTGAGACCCAGTACTTC
v_call: TRBV6-1
d_call: NA
clone_size: NA
j_call: TRBJ2-5

cdr3_aa: CAIRVSYEQYF
cdr3_nt: TGTGCCATCCGGGTCTCCTACGAGCAGTACTTC
v_call: TRBV6-1
d_call: NA
clone_size: once
j_call: TRBJ2-7

cdr3_aa: CAISEWTGVTDTQYF
cdr3_nt: TGTGCCATCAGTGAATGGACGGGGGTTACAGATACGCAGTATTTT
v_call: TRBV10-3
d_call: NA
clone_size: NA
j_call: TRBJ2-3

cdr3_aa: CATKGLRLSSYNEQFF
cdr3_nt: TGTGCCACTAAGGGACTCCGGCTTAGCTCCTACAATGAGCAGTTCTTC
v_call: TRBV2
d_call: NA
clone_size: once
j_call: TRBJ2-1

cdr3_aa: CASSYSSTSTDTQYF
cdr3_nt: TGTGCCAGCAGTTACTCATCAACTAGCACAGATACGCAGTATTTT
v_call: TRBV6-5
d_call: NA
clone_size: NA
j_call: TRBJ2-3

cdr3_aa: CASSQAAEDSSYEQYF
cdr3_nt: TGCGCCAGCAGCCAAGCGGCCGAGGACAGCTCCTACGAGCAGTACTTC
v_call: TRBV4-1
d_call: NA
clone_size: NA
j_call: TRBJ2-7

cdr3_aa: CASSLELATYEQYF
cdr3_nt: TGCGCCAGCAGCTTGGAACTAGCGACCTACGAGCAGTACTTC
v_call: TRBV5-1
d_call: TRBD2
clone_size: once
j_call: TRBJ2-7

cdr3_aa: CASSLGLGNEQYF
cdr3_nt: TGTGCCAGCAGCTTGGGGCTAGGAAACGAGCAGTACTTC
v_call: TRBV5-6
d_call: NA
clone_size: NA
j_call: TRBJ2-7

cdr3_aa: CASSSGQGDISEQYF
cdr3_nt: TGTGCCAGCAGTTCCGGCCAGGGGGACATCTCCGAGCAGTACTTC
v_call: TRBV6-6
d_call: TRBD1
clone_size: few
j_call: TRBJ2-7

cdr3_aa: CASSWTGSTEAFF
cdr3_nt: TGTGCCAGCAGCTGGACAGGGAGCACTGAAGCTTTCTTT
v_call: TRBV7-6
d_call: TRBD1
clone_size: NA
j_call: TRBJ1-1